The 4 T cell receptor beta chains below all came from one sample that was sequenced in a study of T cells after yellow fever vaccination. From the 5' RACE reads, TCRdb called clonotypes with MiXCR, one entry per CDR3 protein. The repertoire holds around 310,000 distinct CDR3 sequences, roughly 8.7% seen once, with around 17% in the top ten. The sample consisted of PBMCs, taken on the day of the first yellow fever vaccination. The source of these receptors is a man between 18 and 29 years old who received the YFV17D yellow fever vaccine.

V and J are TRBV6-2 or TRBV6-3 and TRBJ1-5; tentatively, D is TRBD1 (5 bases). Trimming left V 6 bases short and J 0 bases short, with 9 bases between. The CDR3 covers 14 residues. Germline V CDR1 and CDR2: MNHEY, SVGEGT. The CDR3 loop reads CASRRGYSNQPQHF. The CDR3 coding sequence is TGTGCCAGCAGGAGGGGTTATAGCAATCAGCCCCAGCATTTT.

As concerns this clonotype: A much larger clone lies one base from this, so it may be a read error. The genes are TRBV29-1 and TRBJ1-6; D possibly corresponds to TRBD1 (5 bases). Germline V gives CDR1 SQVTM, CDR2 ANQGSEA. The CDR3 has 13 residues. The CDR3 nucleotides are TGCAGCGTTGAGGTCGCCGGGGGTTCACTCCTCCACTTT. Residues: CSVEVAGGSLLHF. Filled out from reference TRBV29-1 and TRBJ1-6, the complete variable domain reads SAVISQKPSRDICQRGTSLTIQCQVDSQVTMMFWYRQQPGQSLTLIATANQGSEATYESGFVIDKFPISRPNLTFSTLTVSNMSPEDSSIYLCSVEVAGGSLLHFGNGTRLTVT.

This clonotype was counted only a few times. The CDR3 protein is CASSLRVAGSYEQYF. CDR3 DNA sequence: TGTGCCAGCAGTTTAAGGGTAGCGGGGTCTTACGAGCAGTACTTC. This chain joins TRBV12-3 or TRBV12-4 and TRBJ2-7, with TRBD2 identical over 8 bases. This CDR3 has 15 amino acids. V trimming: 2 bases; J trimming: 4 bases; junction bases outside the gene matches: 7.

This clonotype appeared many times. The chain is built from TRBV7-2 and TRBJ1-5; a weak D match, TRBD1 (6 bases). Germline lookup yields CDR1 SGHTA and CDR2 FQGNSA. The CDR3 is 16 amino acids. V was trimmed by 1 base and J by 6 bases, leaving 16 bases between them. CDR3 loop: CASSLGSRGGGQPQHF. The CDR3 DNA reads TGTGCCAGCAGCTTAGGTTCCAGGGGCGGTGGTCAGCCCCAGCATTTT. The variable domain in full, completed from reference TRBV7-2 and TRBJ1-5, reads GAGVSQSPSNKVTEKGKDVELRCDPISGHTALYWYRQSLGQGLEFLIYFQGNSAPDKSGLPSDRFSAERTGGSVSTLTIQRTQQEDSAVYLCASSLGSRGGGQPQHFGDGTRLSIL.